These 14 T cell receptor beta chains share one sample of origin, sequenced in a study of cytomegalovirus exposure and HLA in healthy donors. Repertoires were generated with immunoSEQ multiplex PCR, while TCRdb's copy carries only in-frame clones and drops some. The sample has 100,000 to 150,000 clones; 88% are singletons. The sequenced sample was PBMCs. The receptors were sampled from a man aged 25-45 years in good health and CMV-seronegative.

The gene calls are TRBV29-1 and TRBJ2-7, with 8 bases matching TRBD2. Germline V gene sequence: CDR1 SQVTM, CDR2 ANQGSEA. Unmatched junction bases numbered 5, after V lost 5 bases and J lost 2 bases. There are 13 residues in the CDR3. The chain's CDR3 is CSVRGGPTYEQYF. The CDR3 DNA follows: TGCAGCGTTCGGGGGGGTCCGACCTACGAGCAGTACTTC.

V gene TRBV28 combines with J gene TRBJ2-7, with 11 bases lining up with TRBD2. The CDR3 loop spans 15 amino acids. V was clipped by 5 bases and J by 4 bases; unmatched bases: 7. CDR1 and CDR2 (germline): MDHEN, SYDVKM. The CDR3 region is CASSVPGLAVYEQYF. The CDR3 DNA follows: TGTGCCAGCAGTGTACCGGGACTAGCGGTTTACGAGCAGTACTTC.

The chain joins TRBV9 to TRBJ1-3, with D possibly TRBD1 on 6 matching bases. Germline CDR1 reads SGDLS; CDR2 reads YYNGEE. The CDR3 runs 15 residues. Trimming stripped 5 bases from V and 1 base from J, with 13 bases between. The CDR3 loop reads CASSQETGSGNTIYF. The CDR3 region has the DNA TGTGCCAGCAGTCAAGAAACAGGGTCTGGAAACACCATATATTTT. Full variable domain (rest looked up from reference TRBV9 and TRBJ1-3): DSGVTQTPKHLITATGQRVTLRCSPRSGDLSVYWYQQSLDQGLQFLIQYYNGEERAKGNILERFSAQQFPDLHSELNLSSLELGDSALYFCASSQETGSGNTIYFGEGSWLTVV.

This chain joins TRBV5-1 and TRBJ2-2; tentative D call: TRBD1 (5 bases). The CDR3 extends over 16 amino acids. V lost 3 bases, J lost 0 bases, and 12 bases lay in between. CDR1 and CDR2 from the germline V gene are SGHRS and YFSETQ. The CDR3 region has the DNA TGCGCCAGCAGCTCCGGTGGGGCATCGAACACCGGGGAGCTGTTTTTT. Its translation: CASSSGGASNTGELFF.

V and J are TRBV9 and TRBJ1-5, with a possible D match to TRBD1 (5 bases). Per the germline V gene, CDR1 is SGDLS and CDR2 is YYNGEE. There are 13 residues in the CDR3. V was trimmed by 0 bases and J by 8 bases, leaving 9 bases between them. CDR3 nucleotide sequence: TGTGCCAGCAGCGTAGAAGGAGGGGAGCCCCAGCATTTT. It translates to CASSVEGGEPQHF.

The V call is TRBV15, the J call TRBJ2-1; 11 nucleotides line up with TRBD2. V lost 0 bases and J lost 6; bases outside the gene matches: 4. The germline gives CDR1 LNHNV, CDR2 YYDKDF (reference sequence). This CDR3 has 16 residues. DNA for the CDR3: TGTGCCACCAGCAGAGATTGGCTAGCGGGAGGCAATGAGCAGTTCTTC. It translates to CATSRDWLAGGNEQFF.

CDR3 nucleotide sequence: TGCGCCAGCAGCTCTCCGACGATGGGACAGAGCTATGGCTACACCTTC. Its translation is CASSSPTMGQSYGYTF. V is TRBV5-1 and J is TRBJ1-2; 7 bases line up with TRBD1. The CDR3 spans 16 residues. The junction had 12 bases not matched to a gene; V was cut back by 3 bases and J by 4 bases. Per germline, CDR1 SGHRS and CDR2 YFSETQ.

Concerning this clone: Other DNA sequences from this sample encode an identical CDR3 as well. This chain connects TRBV30 to TRBJ1-2, with TRBD1 matching 8 bases. Per the germline V gene, CDR1 is GTSNPN and CDR2 is SVGIG (reference sequence). The CDR3 runs 13 residues. V dropped 5 bases and J dropped 2; count of bases not matched to a gene: 4. The CDR3 coding sequence is TGTGCCTGGGTGACAGGGGCGAACTATGGCTACACCTTC. Amino acids: CAWVTGANYGYTF.

The chain has TRBV21-1 and TRBJ1-5; TRBD1, the table's D call, lacks a check against the DNA. TRBV21-1 is shown as a pseudogene. The CDR3 runs 16 residues. The CDR3 spells CASSAAKGSTNQPQHF. As DNA, the CDR3 is TGTGCCAGCAGCGCGGCTAAGGGGTCCACTAATCAGCCCCAGCATTTT.

The chain carries TRBV12-5 and TRBJ2-2; 7 bases agree with TRBD2. The germline gives CDR1 LGHNT, CDR2 FRNRAP. V lost 5 bases, J lost 7 bases, and 7 bases stayed unmatched. The CDR3 length is 14 residues. CDR3 coding DNA: TGTGCTAGTGGTCAGTTCGGGGGGAACGGGGAGCTGTTTTTT. Its protein product is CASGQFGGNGELFF.

This chain joins TRBV6-1 and TRBJ1-1; D unresolved. Trimming left V 3 bases short and J 1 base short, with 3 bases between. Germline V gives CDR1 MNHNS, CDR2 SASEGT. The CDR3 length is 12 residues. In nucleotides, the CDR3 is TGTGCCAGCAGTGACTGGAACACTGAAGCTTTCTTT. Translated, it gives CASSDWNTEAFF.

This clone has more than one count but fewer than ten. J is TRBJ1-1 and V is TRBV7-2; D uncertain. The CDR3 has 15 amino acids. Per the germline V gene, CDR1 is SGHTA and CDR2 is FQGNSA. V was trimmed by 7 bases and J by 3 bases, leaving 18 bases between them. The CDR3 sequence: CASIAFGEWDTEAFF. The DNA for the CDR3 is TGTGCCAGCATCGCTTTCGGGGAATGGGACACTGAAGCTTTCTTT. Full variable domain (remainder filled in from reference TRBV7-2 and TRBJ1-1): GAGVSQSPSNKVTEKGKDVELRCDPISGHTALYWYRQSLGQGLEFLIYFQGNSAPDKSGLPSDRFSAERTGGSVSTLTIQRTQQEDSAVYLCASIAFGEWDTEAFFGQGTRLTVV.

The genes are TRBV27 and TRBJ2-7; 9 bases are a match to TRBD1. Germline CDR1 reads MNHEY; CDR2 reads SMNVEV (reference sequence). Losses at the gene ends were 6 bases for V and 7 bases for J; bases not matched to a gene: 10. CDR3 size: 14 residues. The CDR3 loop is CASRPGQGTGEQYF. Here the CDR3 DNA reads TGTGCCAGCAGACCGGGACAGGGCACGGGGGAGCAGTACTTC.

The V gene is TRBV7-9, the J gene TRBJ2-2, with 8 positions matching TRBD1. Germline CDR1 is SEHNR and CDR2 is FQNEAQ (reference sequence). CDR3 size: 17 residues. Trimming removed 5 bases from V and 3 bases from J; junction bases left unmatched: 11. The CDR3 reads CASSHTGGSIDTGELFF. CDR3 DNA: TGTGCCAGCAGCCACACAGGGGGTAGTATCGACACCGGGGAGCTGTTTTTT. The full variable domain, with the rest looked up from reference TRBV7-9 and TRBJ2-2, is DTGVSQNPRHKITKRGQNVTFRCDPISEHNRLYWYRQTLGQGPEFLTYFQNEAQLEKSRLLSDRFSAERPKGSFSTLEIQRTEQGDSAMYLCASSHTGGSIDTGELFFGEGSRLTVL.